These 15 T cell receptor beta chains were all obtained from the same sample, sequenced in a study of shared clonotypes between healthy human individuals. Data came from immunoSEQ multiplex PCR; TCRdb stores just in-frame clones and leaves some out. The sample lists about 2.4 million clones; roughly 93% were seen once. Sequenced sample: naive CD4+ T cells from PBMCs. Subset indicated: CD45RA+ positively selected. The source of these receptors is a man aged 18-30 years in good health. Some clones in this sample may be carry-over from other donors' samples.

J is TRBJ1-4 and V is TRBV10-2; possibly TRBD1 for D (6 bases). The CDR3 spans 14 residues. V was pared by 2 bases and J by 8 bases, with 12 bases between. The germline CDR1 and CDR2 sequences are WSHSY and SAAADI. CDR3 amino acids: CASSERQVGEKLFF. For the CDR3, the DNA is TGCGCCAGCAGTGAGAGACAGGTCGGGGAAAAACTGTTTTTT.

This clone showed up just once. The chain couples TRBV28 to TRBJ2-1, with no clear D. This CDR3 comprises 15 residues. The V gene lost 9 bases and the J gene lost 0 bases, with 15 bases spanning the gap. From germline, CDR1 is MDHEN and CDR2 SYDVKM. The CDR3 DNA follows: TGTGCCAGTACCGGAGCGCGAAGCTCCTACAATGAGCAGTTCTTC. It encodes CASTGARSSYNEQFF.

The genes are TRBV30 and TRBJ1-3, with unresolved D. Trimming took off 3 bases at V and 6 bases at J, with 12 bases between the two ends. CDR3 size: 13 residues. The germline V gene has CDR1 GTSNPN and CDR2 SVGIG (reference sequence). The CDR3 protein is CAWRGNGANTIYF. In DNA form, the CDR3 reads TGTGCCTGGAGGGGCAACGGTGCAAACACCATATATTTT.

The J gene is TRBJ1-2, the V gene TRBV29-1; TRBD1 matches at 10 bases. The CDR3 is 13 amino acids. Germline loops: CDR1 SQVTM, CDR2 ANQGSEA. The V segment lost 6 bases and the J segment 8 bases; nucleotides outside the gene matches: 9. CDR3 nucleotides: TGCAGCGTCGAACCGGGACAGGGGTTCGGCTACACCTTC. This encodes CSVEPGQGFGYTF.

This chain uses TRBV9 with TRBJ2-7; D tentatively reads TRBD1 or TRBD2 (6 bases each). CDR1 is SGDLS, CDR2 YYNGEE, per germline. V was cut by 4 bases and J by 1 base, with 21 bases left in between. The CDR3 has 17 amino acids. The CDR3, as DNA: TGTGCCAGCAGCCGGAAGGGGGGCGTCGCCCTTTCCTACGAGCAGTACTTC. It translates to CASSRKGGVALSYEQYF. The full variable domain, with the rest looked up from reference TRBV9 and TRBJ2-7, is DSGVTQTPKHLITATGQRVTLRCSPRSGDLSVYWYQQSLDQGLQFLIQYYNGEERAKGNILERFSAQQFPDLHSELNLSSLELGDSALYFCASSRKGGVALSYEQYFGPGTRLTVT.

The rearrangement joins TRBV5-1 to TRBJ2-5; 11 positions agree with TRBD2. The germline CDR1 and CDR2 sequences are SGHRS and YFSETQ. CDR3 length equals 16 residues. Losses at the gene ends were 4 bases for V and 4 bases for J; bases not matched to a gene: 9. The CDR3 reads CASSAPGLAVGETQYF. CDR3 DNA sequence: TGCGCCAGCAGCGCCCCGGGACTAGCGGTCGGAGAGACCCAGTACTTC.

The chain employs TRBV18 and TRBJ1-4; 10 positions agree with TRBD1. The CDR3 contains 16 residues. V gave up 6 bases and J gave up 8 bases; unmatched junction bases: 12. Germline V CDR1 and CDR2: KGHSH, LQKENI. The CDR3 loop is CASSTNWDRGGEKLFF. CDR3 DNA sequence: TGTGCCAGCTCTACGAATTGGGACAGGGGAGGGGAAAAACTGTTTTTT.

V and J are TRBV18 and TRBJ1-1; 7 bases are shared with TRBD1. Trimming at V came to 4 bases and at J to 1 base, leaving 12 bases not matched to a gene. CDR1 and CDR2 from the germline V gene are KGHSH and LQKENI. The CDR3 length is 17 residues. DNA for the CDR3: TGTGCCAGCTCACAGAAGGGGACAGACTTGAAGAACACTGAAGCTTTCTTT. Encoded protein: CASSQKGTDLKNTEAFF. The full variable domain, its missing parts supplied by reference TRBV18 and TRBJ1-1, is NAGVMQNPRHLVRRRGQEARLRCSPMKGHSHVYWYRQLPEEGLKFMVYLQKENIIDESGMPKERFSAEFPKEGPSILRIQQVVRGDSAAYFCASSQKGTDLKNTEAFFGQGTRLTVV.

CDR3 sequence reads: CASSVGLGDYGYTF. For the CDR3, the DNA is TGTGCCAGCAGCGTAGGGCTCGGGGACTATGGCTACACCTTC. This chain links TRBV6-1 with TRBJ1-2; no firm D call. CDR1 MNHNS and CDR2 SASEGT come from the germline V gene. V was cut by 6 bases and J by 3 bases, with 14 bases left in between. The CDR3 sequence is 14 residues long.

The gene calls are TRBV19 and TRBJ2-5; tentatively, D is TRBD1 (6 bases). Germline V CDR1 and CDR2: LNHDA, SQIVND (reference sequence). V was trimmed by 5 bases and J by 5 bases, leaving 18 bases between them. CDR3 size: 15 residues. The CDR3 DNA follows: TGTGCCAGTAGTCCCCCTAGTGGGCAGGGGGAGACCCAGTACTTC. It yields the protein CASSPPSGQGETQYF.

The V and J genes are TRBV30 and TRBJ2-3; 9 positions match TRBD1. The CDR3 contains 14 residues. V lost 2 bases, J lost 4 bases, and 4 bases stayed unmatched. Per germline, CDR1 GTSNPN and CDR2 SVGIG (reference sequence). The CDR3: CAWSPGQGPDTQYF. The CDR3 DNA is TGTGCCTGGAGTCCGGGACAGGGCCCAGATACGCAGTATTTT.

The chain joins TRBV9 to TRBJ1-1; tentatively, D is TRBD1 (5 bases). The V and J ends lost 0 bases and 5 bases respectively, with 14 bases between them. The length of the CDR3 is 15 residues. Germline V lookup: CDR1 SGDLS, CDR2 YYNGEE. CDR3 region: CASSVAPGRRTEAFF. In DNA form, the CDR3 reads TGTGCCAGCAGCGTAGCGCCAGGGAGAAGGACTGAAGCTTTCTTT. The full variable domain, in which reference TRBV9 and TRBJ1-1 provide the parts outside the CDR3, is DSGVTQTPKHLITATGQRVTLRCSPRSGDLSVYWYQQSLDQGLQFLIQYYNGEERAKGNILERFSAQQFPDLHSELNLSSLELGDSALYFCASSVAPGRRTEAFFGQGTRLTVV.

The gene calls are TRBV19 and TRBJ2-3; TRBD2 matches 8 bases. The CDR3 is 15 residues long. J was trimmed by 1 base and V by 5 bases; bases with no gene match: 5. Germline assignment: CDR1 LNHDA and CDR2 SQIVND (reference sequence). The chain's CDR3 is CASSSGGAGTDTQYF. The CDR3 bases are TGTGCCAGTAGTTCCGGGGGGGCTGGCACAGATACGCAGTATTTT.

As concerns this clone: At the DNA level, this CDR3 is encoded by other sequences in the same sample as well. The V and J genes are TRBV11-1 and TRBJ2-7, with 7 bases aligning to TRBD2. Germline CDR1 and CDR2: SGHAT and FQDESV (reference sequence). V dropped 3 bases and J dropped 4; count of bases not matched to a gene: 6. The CDR3 contains 14 residues. The CDR3 sequence is CASSLGLAVYEQYF. The CDR3 coding sequence is TGTGCCAGCAGCTTGGGGCTAGCGGTATACGAGCAGTACTTC.

The chain couples TRBV5-4 to TRBJ2-2, with D uncertain. The CDR3 spans 15 residues. Germline CDR1 SGHNT, CDR2 YYREEE (reference sequence). Trimming took 2 bases from V and 5 from J, leaving 13 bases between them. The CDR3 coding sequence is TGTGCCAGCAGCTTTGGGGTAGCTCTGACCGGGGAGCTGTTTTTT. Translated: CASSFGVALTGELFF.